This T cell receptor (beta chain) is drawn from a study of response to subunit inactivated influenza vaccine. Notes on the study in general: The authors offered the suggestion that each seasonal influenza vaccination recruits few new T cells.

V lost 2 bases, J lost 0 bases, and 6 bases stayed unmatched. The CDR3 contains 17 residues. Germline V lookup: CDR1 ENHRY, CDR2 SYGVKD. This clonotype has only a few counts. Its antigen is as yet unknown. TCRdb re-called the RT-PCR reads through MiXCR, storing one row per CDR3 protein. The table has roughly 570,000 distinct CDR3 sequences, roughly 15% seen once. The material sequenced was PBMCs from blood, taken 12 days after vaccination. The TCR sequence derives from a man aged 45-65 years who received an inactivated influenza vaccine. The chain joins TRBV10-3 to TRBJ2-3, with 9 bases matching TRBD2. This CDR3 reads CAISEGVSGRSTDTQYF. The CDR3 nucleotides read TGTGCCATCAGTGAGGGGGTTAGCGGGAGAAGCACAGATACGCAGTATTTT.